Following are 31 T cell receptor beta chains from one sample sequenced in a study of identical twins. MiXCR, applied by TCRdb to the 5' RACE reads, yields one record per CDR3 protein. The data hold roughly 690,000 distinct CDR3 sequences, with less than 7% observed a single time. Sequenced input: naive T cells sorted from blood. These receptors were collected from a man between 18 and 29 years old in good health.

This clonotype was picked up many times. The V and J genes are TRBV29-1 and TRBJ2-1, with TRBD2 matching 10 bases. Germline trimming cut 7 bases from V and 6 bases from J; bases unmatched to any gene: 6. Germline-derived CDR1 and CDR2 are SQVTM and ANQGSEA. This CDR3 comprises 13 residues. The CDR3 region is CSATLAGLNEQFF. CDR3 coding DNA: TGCAGCGCAACACTAGCGGGACTCAATGAGCAGTTCTTC.

This clonotype was picked up a small number of times. The chain combines TRBV6-1 with TRBJ2-1; unclear D gene. CDR1 is MNHNS, CDR2 SASEGT, per germline. The CDR3 totals 14 residues. Trimming took 4 bases from V and 3 from J, leaving 10 bases between them. The CDR3 region is CASSGSRSYNEQFF. The DNA for the CDR3 is TGTGCCAGCAGTGGCTCGCGGAGCTACAATGAGCAGTTCTTC.

This clonotype was found a few times. This chain connects TRBV5-1 to TRBJ1-1; 8 nucleotides line up with TRBD1. V trimming: 4 bases; J trimming: 5 bases; junction bases outside the gene matches: 13. The CDR3 covers 16 residues. The germline V gene encodes CDR1 SGHRS and CDR2 YFSETQ. The CDR3 bases are TGCGCCAGCAGCGGCGGACAGGGACCATGGGAGACTGAAGCTTTCTTT. It yields the protein CASSGGQGPWETEAFF.

This clonotype was counted many times. J is TRBJ2-1 and V is TRBV5-1; the D gene could be TRBD1 or TRBD2 (6 bases each). Per germline, CDR1 SGHRS and CDR2 YFSETQ. This CDR3 contains 13 residues. The germline V and J ends were trimmed by 5 bases and 8 bases, with 14 bases remaining between them. The CDR3 DNA sequence: TGCGCCAGCAGTCTTAGGGGGGCGGATGAGCAGTTCTTC. This sequence encodes CASSLRGADEQFF.

V is TRBV5-5 and J is TRBJ2-7; D unclear. V was pared by 4 bases and J by 2 bases, with 4 bases between. The CDR3 is 11 amino acids. CDR1 and CDR2 from the germline V gene are SGHKS and YYEKEE (reference sequence). This chain's CDR3 is CASSVAYEQYF. Written as DNA, the CDR3 is TGTGCCAGCAGCGTAGCCTACGAGCAGTACTTC.

This clonotype has at least ten counts. V usage is TRBV5-1 and J usage is TRBJ2-3; D unclear. Germline values: CDR1 SGHRS, CDR2 YFSETQ. Between the trimmed V and J ends, which lost 3 bases and 2 bases, there was a span of 7 bases. The CDR3 contains 13 residues. The CDR3 reads CASSSEFTDTQYF. CDR3 DNA sequence: TGCGCCAGCAGCTCTGAATTCACAGATACGCAGTATTTT. Full variable domain (missing parts from reference TRBV5-1 and TRBJ2-3): KAGVTQTPRYLIKTRGQQVTLSCSPISGHRSVSWYQQTPGQGLQFLFEYFSETQRNKGNFPGRFSGRQFSNSRSEMNVSTLELGDSALYLCASSSEFTDTQYFGPGTRLTVL.

This clonotype was counted ten times or more. This CDR3 reads CASSLEARANYGYTF. CDR3 nucleotides: TGTGCCAGCAGTTTGGAGGCAAGGGCTAACTATGGCTACACCTTC. The rearrangement joins TRBV12-3 or TRBV12-4 to TRBJ1-2, with D uncertain. The CDR3 covers 15 residues. The V end was cut by 3 bases, the J end by 0 bases, with 11 bases between.

This clonotype was recorded many times. This chain connects TRBV6-1 to TRBJ2-3; D remains unclear. The CDR3 extends over 14 amino acids. Per germline, CDR1 MNHNS and CDR2 SASEGT. The V and J ends lost 6 bases and 2 bases respectively, with 12 bases between them. DNA for the CDR3: TGTGCCAGCAGGGAACGCTCCTCCACAGATACGCAGTATTTT. Its protein product is CASRERSSTDTQYF.

This clonotype has a count of ten or more. The V call is TRBV12-3 or TRBV12-4, the J call TRBJ2-2; weak D call: TRBD1 (6 bases). The CDR3 runs 19 residues. Between the trimmed V and J ends, which lost 3 bases and 3 bases, there was a span of 23 bases. The CDR3 DNA sequence: TGTGCCAGCAGTTTTGGGGCTGCGAGAACAGGGCCGTACACCGGGGAGCTGTTTTTT. Protein: CASSFGAARTGPYTGELFF.

This clonotype was counted many times. The chain has TRBV5-1 and TRBJ2-1; TRBD2 matches at 14 bases. CDR1 is SGHRS and CDR2 is YFSETQ in the germline V gene. The CDR3 sequence is 18 residues long. The V gene end was trimmed by 4 bases and the J gene end by 1 base; junction bases not matched to a gene: 7. CDR3 coding DNA: TGCGCCAGCAGCGGCGGGACTAGCGGGAGAAAATCCTACAATGAGCAGTTCTTC. Translated: CASSGGTSGRKSYNEQFF. Filled out from reference TRBV5-1 and TRBJ2-1, the complete variable domain reads KAGVTQTPRYLIKTRGQQVTLSCSPISGHRSVSWYQQTPGQGLQFLFEYFSETQRNKGNFPGRFSGRQFSNSRSEMNVSTLELGDSALYLCASSGGTSGRKSYNEQFFGPGTRLTVL.

The chain joins TRBV27 to TRBJ2-1; 15 bases fit TRBD2. V lost 2 bases to trimming and J lost 12 bases; unmatched junction nucleotides: 5. The CDR3 has 15 amino acids. Germline lookup yields CDR1 MNHEY and CDR2 SMNVEV (reference sequence). The CDR3 reads CASSLGTSGRHRQFF. The CDR3 nucleotides are TGTGCCAGCAGTTTAGGGACTAGCGGGAGGCATAGGCAGTTCTTC.

This clonotype was recorded a few times. J is TRBJ2-6 and V is TRBV7-2; the match to TRBD1 covers 9 bases. Germline V gene lookup returns CDR1 SGHTA and CDR2 FQGNSA. This CDR3 region has 17 residues. Trimming removed 5 bases from V and 1 base from J; junction bases left unmatched: 6. CDR3 in DNA: TGTGCCAGCAGCCCCCGGGACAGGGCTTCTGGGGCCAACGTCCTGACTTTC. Its translation: CASSPRDRASGANVLTF.

With regard to this clonotype: This CDR3 is missing its conserved last phenylalanine or tryptophan, likely due to a read error. The chain employs TRBV12-3 or TRBV12-4 and TRBJ1-5, with D perhaps TRBD1 (5 bases). Trimming removed 4 bases at V and 2 bases at J, with 6 bases between. This CDR3 is 13 amino acids long. In DNA, the CDR3 is TGTGCCAGCAGTTCGACAGGCAATCAGCCCCAGCATCTT. It codes for CASSSTGNQPQHL.

This clonotype was recorded at least ten times. This chain connects TRBV12-3 or TRBV12-4 to TRBJ1-5; 8 bases match TRBD1. The CDR3 runs 13 residues. V lost 6 bases and J lost 4; bases outside the gene matches: 2. CDR3 sequence reads: CASSWTGNQPQHF. The DNA of the CDR3 is TGTGCCAGCAGCTGGACAGGGAATCAGCCCCAGCATTTT.

The chain is built from TRBV20-1 and TRBJ2-3, with D maybe TRBD1 (5 bases). V dropped 5 bases and J dropped 2 bases, with 17 bases sitting between them. From germline, CDR1 is DFQATT and CDR2 SNEGSKA (reference sequence). This CDR3 has 15 amino acids. CDR3 amino acids: CSAAKGAFSTDTQYF. CDR3 DNA sequence: TGCAGTGCTGCCAAAGGGGCCTTCTCCACAGATACGCAGTATTTT.

This clonotype has more than one count but fewer than ten. The DNA for the CDR3 is TGTGCCAGCAGCCAAGTGGGGGCTAGCGGGAGGCTCATATCCTACAATGAGCAGTTCTTC. This sequence encodes CASSQVGASGRLISYNEQFF. The genes are TRBV3-1 and TRBJ2-1, with 11 bases aligning to TRBD2. Germline V lookup: CDR1 LGHDT, CDR2 YNNKEL (reference sequence). This CDR3 is 20 amino acids long. V was clipped by 1 base and J by 1 base; unmatched bases: 12.

The gene calls are TRBV5-5 and TRBJ2-4; D is ambiguous. This CDR3 spans 14 amino acids. The V and J ends lost 4 bases and 0 bases respectively, with 8 bases between them. Germline V gene data show CDR1 as SGHKS and CDR2 as YYEKEE (reference sequence). The CDR3, as DNA: TGTGCCAGCAGCCAGACGGTAGCCAAAAACATTCAGTACTTC. Amino acids: CASSQTVAKNIQYF.

This clonotype was counted many times. The rearrangement links TRBV18 to TRBJ2-7; 7 bases fit TRBD1. CDR3 size: 14 residues. CDR1 is KGHSH and CDR2 is LQKENI in the germline V gene. After removal of 0 bases from V and 5 bases from J, the junction contained 4 bases not matched to a gene. The CDR3 region has the DNA TGTGCCAGCTCACCACCGACAGGGACCGACGAGCAGTACTTC. It is translated as CASSPPTGTDEQYF.

This clonotype was picked up many times. This rearrangement joins TRBV12-3 or TRBV12-4 to TRBJ1-5, with D possibly matching TRBD1 (6 bases). The germline V and J ends were trimmed by 0 bases and 1 base, with 7 bases remaining between them. The CDR3 runs 15 residues. CDR3: CASSLAGGSNQPQHF. CDR3 DNA: TGTGCCAGCAGTTTAGCAGGGGGAAGCAATCAGCCCCAGCATTTT.

This clonotype was observed at least ten times. In DNA, the CDR3 is TGCAGCGTTGGGCAGACTACCGGTTTCGAGCAGTTCTTC. Its translation is CSVGQTTGFEQFF. This rearrangement joins TRBV29-1 to TRBJ2-1; tentative D call: TRBD2 (5 bases). Trimming removed 4 bases at V and 10 bases at J, with 17 bases between. This CDR3 comprises 13 residues. Germline V CDR1 and CDR2: SQVTM, ANQGSEA.

This clonotype was observed a handful of times. V is TRBV3-1 and J is TRBJ2-2, with D perhaps matching TRBD2 (5 bases). This CDR3 region has 14 residues. With 4 bases removed from V and 4 bases from J, the gap between germline ends came to 10 bases. The V gene's germline CDR1 is LGHDT and CDR2 YNNKEL (reference sequence). The CDR3, as DNA: TGTGCCAGCAGCCGGGCTGAGGGCACCGGGGAGCTGTTTTTT. Its protein product is CASSRAEGTGELFF.

This clonotype was counted many times. The gene calls are TRBV12-3 or TRBV12-4 and TRBJ1-2; 9 nucleotides agree with TRBD1. The CDR3 is 14 amino acids. The ends lost 6 bases at V and 8 bases at J; junction bases unmatched: 10. Written as DNA, the CDR3 is TGTGCCAGCAGCCAAGGGACAGGGACTGAGGGCTACACCTTC. Translating it yields CASSQGTGTEGYTF.

In its sample, this clonotype was seen a few times. V gene TRBV24-1 combines with J gene TRBJ2-1; tentative D call: TRBD1 (6 bases). The CDR3 is 18 residues long. Germline V gene lookup returns CDR1 KGHDR and CDR2 SFDVKD. With 4 bases removed from V and 0 bases from J, the gap between germline ends came to 18 bases. The chain's CDR3 is CATSEPTGTTPSYNEQFF. CDR3 in DNA: TGTGCCACCAGTGAGCCAACCGGGACAACTCCCTCCTACAATGAGCAGTTCTTC.

This clonotype occurred a few times. The V and J genes are TRBV20-1 and TRBJ2-5; TRBD1 agrees at 7 bases. J gave up 5 bases and V 6 bases, and 6 bases lay outside the gene matches. This CDR3 is built from 12 residues. The V gene's germline CDR1 is DFQATT and CDR2 SNEGSKA (reference sequence). The CDR3 sequence: CSADRVGETQYF. The CDR3 nucleotides are TGCAGTGCAGACAGGGTCGGGGAGACCCAGTACTTC.

Here the CDR3 DNA reads TGTGCCAGCAGCGCCACGCCGCCGGCGGGGGGGACCCAGTACTTC. Encoded protein: CASSATPPAGGTQYF. The chain combines TRBV7-2 with TRBJ2-5; 8 bases map to TRBD2. Germline V gives CDR1 SGHTA, CDR2 FQGNSA. This CDR3 has 15 amino acids. With 5 bases clipped from V and 7 bases from J, the junction kept 12 bases outside the gene matches. Supplemented by reference TRBV7-2 and TRBJ2-5, the full variable domain reads GAGVSQSPSNKVTEKGKDVELRCDPISGHTALYWYRQSLGQGLEFLIYFQGNSAPDKSGLPSDRFSAERTGGSVSTLTIQRTQQEDSAVYLCASSATPPAGGTQYFGPGTRLLVL.

This clonotype was recorded a few times. The chain is built from TRBV7-6 and TRBJ2-2; the match to TRBD1 covers 8 bases. With 2 bases clipped from V and 7 bases from J, the junction kept 12 bases outside the gene matches. Germline lookup yields CDR1 SGHVS and CDR2 FNYEAQ. The CDR3 spans 17 residues. The DNA of the CDR3 is TGTGCCAGCAGCTTAATAGAGGTTCAGGGGGCCAACGGGGAGCTGTTTTTT. Its translation: CASSLIEVQGANGELFF. The full variable domain, its missing parts supplied by reference TRBV7-6 and TRBJ2-2, is GAGVSQSPRYKVTKRGQDVALRCDPISGHVSLYWYRQALGQGPEFLTYFNYEAQQDKSGLPNDRFSAERPEGSISTLTIQRTEQRDSAMYRCASSLIEVQGANGELFFGEGSRLTVL.

V is TRBV30 and J is TRBJ2-5, with D maybe TRBD1 (6 bases). CDR1 is GTSNPN and CDR2 is SVGIG in the germline V gene (reference sequence). This CDR3 region has 16 residues. V was cut by 4 bases and J by 5 bases, with 23 bases left in between. CDR3 bases: TGTGCCTGGACGGGTGATTGGAGCGGTCAGGGGGAGACCCAGTACTTC. Translation: CAWTGDWSGQGETQYF. Drawing the rest from reference TRBV30 and TRBJ2-5, the complete variable domain is SQTIHQWPATLVQPVGSPLSLECTVEGTSNPNLYWYRQAAGRGLQLLFYSVGIGQISSEVPQNLSASRPQDRQFILSSKKLLLSDSGFYLCAWTGDWSGQGETQYFGPGTRLLVL.

This clonotype was seen repeatedly, ten times or more. This chain links TRBV29-1 with TRBJ1-4, with TRBD1 matching over 7 bases. The CDR3 length is 13 residues. CDR1 is SQVTM and CDR2 is ANQGSEA in the germline V gene. Trimming at V came to 6 bases and at J to 8 bases, leaving 9 bases not matched to a gene. This chain's CDR3 is CSVAGTAPEKLFF. In DNA, the CDR3 is TGCAGCGTCGCCGGGACAGCCCCCGAAAAACTGTTTTTT.

The chain employs TRBV7-9 and TRBJ2-2, with 7 bases that match TRBD2. This CDR3 has 17 residues. The ends lost 1 base at V and 4 bases at J; junction bases unmatched: 9. Germline CDR1 SEHNR, CDR2 FQNEAQ (reference sequence). In DNA, the CDR3 is TGTGCCAGCAGCTTAGGAGGGACTACACTTCTCACCGGGGAGCTGTTTTTT. Amino acid sequence: CASSLGGTTLLTGELFF.

This clonotype was counted at least ten times. J is TRBJ2-1 and V is TRBV7-9; TRBD1 agrees at 8 bases. The germline CDR1 and CDR2 sequences are SEHNR and FQNEAQ (reference sequence). Trimming at V came to 5 bases and at J to 11 bases, leaving 14 bases not matched to a gene. This CDR3 contains 15 residues. CDR3 coding DNA: TGTGCCAGCAGCGATACGGACAGGGTTGACCCTCAGCAGTTCTTC. It codes for CASSDTDRVDPQQFF.

This clonotype came up many times. The chain is built from TRBV12-3 or TRBV12-4 and TRBJ2-5, with D perhaps matching TRBD2 (6 bases). The CDR3 totals 14 residues. V lost 0 bases, J lost 5 bases, and 10 bases lay in between. The CDR3 nucleotides are TGTGCCAGCAGTTTAGCGGGAGGCGGGGAGACCCAGTACTTC. This translates into CASSLAGGGETQYF.